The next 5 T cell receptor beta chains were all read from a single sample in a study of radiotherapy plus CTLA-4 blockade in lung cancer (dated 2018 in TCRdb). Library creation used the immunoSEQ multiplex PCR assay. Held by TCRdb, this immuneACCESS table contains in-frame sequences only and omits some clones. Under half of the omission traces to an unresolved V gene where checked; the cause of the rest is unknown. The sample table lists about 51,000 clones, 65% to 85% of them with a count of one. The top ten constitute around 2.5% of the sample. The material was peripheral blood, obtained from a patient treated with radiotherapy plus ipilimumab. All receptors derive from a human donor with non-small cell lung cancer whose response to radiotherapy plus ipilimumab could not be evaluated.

CDR3 loop: CSVRQGLGYTF. The CDR3 DNA is TGCAGCGTTCGGCAGGGCCTTGGCTACACCTTC. This chain uses TRBV29-1 with TRBJ1-2; D may be TRBD1 (5 bases). V lost 5 bases to trimming and J lost 7 bases, with 11 bases between them. CDR1 and CDR2 from the germline V gene are SQVTM and ANQGSEA. This CDR3 contains 11 residues. Full variable domain (rest looked up from reference TRBV29-1 and TRBJ1-2): SAVISQKPSRDICQRGTSLTIQCQVDSQVTMMFWYRQQPGQSLTLIATANQGSEATYESGFVIDKFPISRPNLTFSTLTVSNMSPEDSSIYLCSVRQGLGYTFGSGTRLTVV.

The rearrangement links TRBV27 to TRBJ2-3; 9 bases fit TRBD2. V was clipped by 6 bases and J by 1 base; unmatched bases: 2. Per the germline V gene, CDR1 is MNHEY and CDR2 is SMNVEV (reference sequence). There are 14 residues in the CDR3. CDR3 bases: TGTGCCAGCAGGATAGCGGGGGGCACAGATACGCAGTATTTT. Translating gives CASRIAGGTDTQYF.

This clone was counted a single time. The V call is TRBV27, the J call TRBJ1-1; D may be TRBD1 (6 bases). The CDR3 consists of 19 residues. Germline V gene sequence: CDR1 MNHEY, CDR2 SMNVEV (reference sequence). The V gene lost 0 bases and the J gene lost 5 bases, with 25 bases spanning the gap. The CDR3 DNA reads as TGTGCCAGCAGTTTATCGTCCCCACTCACAGGGCTCACCAGGACTGAAGCTTTCTTT. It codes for CASSLSSPLTGLTRTEAFF.

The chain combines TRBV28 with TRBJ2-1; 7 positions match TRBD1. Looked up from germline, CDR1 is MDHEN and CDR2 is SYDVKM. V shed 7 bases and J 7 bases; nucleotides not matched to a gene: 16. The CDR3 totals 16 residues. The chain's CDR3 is CASTLPRQGRFNEQFF. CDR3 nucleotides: TGTGCCAGCACCCTCCCGAGACAGGGTCGATTTAATGAGCAGTTCTTC.

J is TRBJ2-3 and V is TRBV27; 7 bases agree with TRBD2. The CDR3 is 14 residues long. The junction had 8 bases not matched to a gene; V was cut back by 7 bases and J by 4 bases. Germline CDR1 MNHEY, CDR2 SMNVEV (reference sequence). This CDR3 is CASKAGRDSDTQYF. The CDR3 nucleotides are TGTGCCAGCAAAGCAGGGAGGGACTCAGATACGCAGTATTTT.